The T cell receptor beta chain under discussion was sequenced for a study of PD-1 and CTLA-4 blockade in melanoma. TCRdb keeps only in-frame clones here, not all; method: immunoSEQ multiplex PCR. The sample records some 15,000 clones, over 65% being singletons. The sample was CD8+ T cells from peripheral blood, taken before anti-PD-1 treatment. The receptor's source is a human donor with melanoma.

In DNA, the CDR3 is TGCAGCGTTGAGTGGGGACTAGCGGGGAAGATATTCTCCTACAATGAGCAGTTCTTC. Protein sequence: CSVEWGLAGKIFSYNEQFF. This sequence joins TRBV29-1 and TRBJ2-1; 13 bases match TRBD2. The germline V gene has CDR1 SQVTM and CDR2 ANQGSEA. The CDR3 loop spans 19 amino acids. With 3 bases clipped from V and 0 bases from J, the junction kept 11 bases outside the gene matches.